These 30 T cell receptor beta chains share one sample of origin, sequenced in a study of blood T cells in healthy people across ages. The authors ran a second PCR of roughly 6 to 12 cycles using a sample-barcoded 5' primer and a J-beta primer mix. TCRdb reprocessed the 5' RACE reads with MiXCR, giving one entry per CDR3 protein. The sample consists of over 1,200,000 distinct CDR3 sequences, approximately 63% of them appearing once. Sequenced material: blood. These receptor sequences come from a man aged 18 to 29 in good health.

V is TRBV15 and J is TRBJ1-4, with D maybe TRBD1 (6 bases). The CDR3 sequence is 15 residues long. The V gene's germline CDR1 is LNHNV and CDR2 YYDKDF (reference sequence). The V end lost 3 bases, the J end lost 3 bases, and 11 bases lay between the germline ends. CDR3 amino acids: CATSRFGQSNEKLFF. As DNA, the CDR3 is TGTGCCACCAGCAGGTTTGGACAGTCTAATGAAAAACTGTTTTTT.

This clonotype appeared a few times. This sequence joins TRBV12-3 or TRBV12-4 and TRBJ2-2; the D is unclear. Trimming shortened V by 0 bases and J by 6 bases, and 8 bases separated the two germline ends. This CDR3 has 14 residues. This CDR3 reads CASSLASYSGELFF. The CDR3 DNA reads as TGTGCCAGCAGTTTAGCTAGTTACTCCGGGGAGCTGTTTTTT.

Concerning this clonotype itself: Germline and junction disagree at one end, which may indicate a read error. The CDR3 DNA follows: TGTGCCGGCAGCTTTTCCGGGACAGGATACAATGAGCAGTTCTTC. Encoded protein: CAGSFSGTGYNEQFF. V and J are TRBV5-6 and TRBJ2-1; 8 bases are shared with TRBD1. CDR1 SGHDT and CDR2 YYEEEE come from the germline V gene. The CDR3 runs 15 residues.

The chain joins TRBV20-1 to TRBJ2-1; no definite D call. Germline V gene lookup returns CDR1 DFQATT and CDR2 SNEGSKA (reference sequence). Trimming shortened V by 6 bases and J by 5 bases, and 8 bases separated the two germline ends. The CDR3 sequence is 11 residues long. CDR3 DNA: TGCAGTGCCCAGCCCGACAATGAGCAGTTCTTC. This codes for CSAQPDNEQFF.

This clonotype occurred a few times. The rearrangement uses TRBV5-1 and TRBJ2-3, with 9 positions matching TRBD2. This CDR3 has 16 residues. Germline assignment: CDR1 SGHRS and CDR2 YFSETQ. Germline trimming cut 6 bases from V and 3 bases from J; bases unmatched to any gene: 11. The CDR3 nucleotides are TGCGCCAGCAAACCGACCGGGACTAGCAGGACAGATACGCAGTATTTT. This codes for CASKPTGTSRTDTQYF.

The chain uses TRBV6-6 and TRBJ2-1; D gene unclear. Trimming removed 0 bases at V and 6 bases at J, with 18 bases between. The CDR3 contains 17 residues. Looked up from germline, CDR1 is MNHNY and CDR2 is SVGAGI (reference sequence). CDR3 coding DNA: TGTGCCAGCAGTTACTCTAATCGCGCCCAGATCCCCAATGAGCAGTTCTTC. Its protein product is CASSYSNRAQIPNEQFF.

The chain employs TRBV20-1 and TRBJ2-7, with D possibly being TRBD1 (6 bases). V dropped 3 bases and J dropped 6 bases, with 18 bases sitting between them. The CDR3 totals 14 residues. Per germline, CDR1 DFQATT and CDR2 SNEGSKA (reference sequence). CDR3 nucleotides: TGCAGTGCTAGGCCAGGGGTAGGGTTTTTCGAGCAGTACTTC. This translates into CSARPGVGFFEQYF.

The rearrangement uses TRBV7-2 and TRBJ1-6; D is ambiguous. Between the trimmed V and J ends, which lost 6 bases and 5 bases, there was a span of 8 bases. The CDR3 is made up of 13 amino acids. Germline CDR1 SGHTA, CDR2 FQGNSA. The CDR3 bases are TGTGCCAGCAGTCAGGAGCATAATTCACCCCTCCACTTT. It specifies CASSQEHNSPLHF.

The chain has TRBV29-1 and TRBJ1-2; weak D call: TRBD1 (5 bases). The length of the CDR3 is 14 residues. V shed 2 bases and J shed 6 bases, with 16 bases lying between them. Germline CDR1 and CDR2: SQVTM and ANQGSEA. The CDR3 spells CSVELLGHRNGYTF. The DNA for the CDR3 is TGCAGCGTTGAATTACTGGGGCACAGAAATGGCTACACCTTC.

The chain carries TRBV14 and TRBJ1-1; perhaps TRBD1 as D (6 bases). The CDR3 is 15 residues long. CDR1 and CDR2 (germline): SGHDN, FVKESK. V was cut by 1 base and J by 3 bases, with 12 bases left in between. The CDR3 nucleotides read TGTGCCAGCAGCCAAGTAGGGGGGCGTGACACTGAAGCTTTCTTT. Its protein is CASSQVGGRDTEAFF.

The J gene is TRBJ1-6, the V gene TRBV4-3; D remains ambiguous. Between the trimmed V and J ends, which lost 0 bases and 7 bases, there was a span of 10 bases. The CDR3 has 15 amino acids. Looked up from germline, CDR1 is LGHNA and CDR2 is YSLEER. The CDR3 DNA follows: TGCGCCAGCAGCCAAGAGGCCAGCACCAATTCACCCCTCCACTTT. Amino acid sequence: CASSQEASTNSPLHF.

With regard to this clonotype: The junction shows a germline mismatch at one end, possibly a read error. The chain links TRBV4-3 to TRBJ2-1, with TRBD2 matching over 7 bases. Germline V gene lookup returns CDR1 LGHNA and CDR2 YSLEER. CDR3 size: 14 residues. The CDR3 nucleotides read TGCGCCAGCACGGATCAGGGAGGGCGAAATGGGCAGTTCTTC. Encoded protein: CASTDQGGRNGQFF.

V usage is TRBV7-2 and J usage is TRBJ2-7; 9 bases are a match to TRBD1. V shed 6 bases, J shed 4 bases, and the junction held 10 bases outside the gene matches. Germline CDR1 is SGHTA and CDR2 is FQGNSA. CDR3 length: 15 residues. This chain's CDR3 is CASSFTGGSAYEQYF. CDR3 coding DNA: TGTGCCAGCAGTTTTACAGGGGGCTCGGCTTACGAGCAGTACTTC.

This clonotype was found a few times. V usage is TRBV24-1 and J usage is TRBJ2-1; D is uncertain. V was shortened by 4 bases and J by 6 bases, with 15 bases between the two germline ends. CDR1 is KGHDR and CDR2 is SFDVKD in the germline V gene. This CDR3 has 15 amino acids. This CDR3 reads CATSDGSGLGNEQFF. The CDR3 nucleotides are TGTGCCACCAGTGACGGTTCCGGGTTAGGCAATGAGCAGTTCTTC.

This chain connects TRBV29-1 to TRBJ1-1; D is unresolved. V was trimmed by 7 bases and J by 1 base, leaving 10 bases between them. Germline V gene data show CDR1 as SQVTM and CDR2 as ANQGSEA. The CDR3 runs to 12 residues. The CDR3 bases are TGCAGCGCACTGCCGGGGAACACTGAAGCTTTCTTT. Its translation: CSALPGNTEAFF.

The chain combines TRBV5-1 with TRBJ1-1; TRBD1 is a possible D gene (5 bases). The V and J ends lost 2 bases and 5 bases respectively, with 16 bases between them. This CDR3 contains 15 residues. CDR1 SGHRS and CDR2 YFSETQ come from the germline V gene. CDR3 in amino acids: CASSFSGQGGTEAFF. As DNA, the CDR3 is TGCGCCAGCAGCTTTTCGGGGCAGGGTGGGACTGAAGCTTTCTTT.

This chain connects TRBV29-1 to TRBJ2-7; 9 positions match TRBD1. The CDR3 loop spans 13 amino acids. The V segment lost 6 bases and the J segment 6 bases; nucleotides outside the gene matches: 9. Per the germline V gene, CDR1 is SQVTM and CDR2 is ANQGSEA. The CDR3: CSVRPGTGSEQYF. DNA of the CDR3: TGCAGCGTCCGACCCGGGACAGGGAGCGAGCAGTACTTC.

This clonotype has just a few counts. CDR3 in DNA: TGCAGTGCTAGAACGTCCCGCCCCAGCAGGGGAATGTACGAGCAGTACTTC. Translation: CSARTSRPSRGMYEQYF. V and J are TRBV20-1 and TRBJ2-5; maybe TRBD1 (6 bases). The DNA end is more similar to TRBJ2-7, so the J call may be wrong. Germline loops: CDR1 DFQATT, CDR2 SNEGSKA (reference sequence). The CDR3 sequence is 17 residues long.

This chain uses TRBV15 with TRBJ2-1; TRBD2 agrees at 14 bases. The junction had 2 bases not matched to a gene; V was cut back by 5 bases and J by 5 bases. Germline V lookup: CDR1 LNHNV, CDR2 YYDKDF (reference sequence). This CDR3 region has 15 residues. CDR3 sequence reads: CATSGTSGGHNEQFF. The CDR3 nucleotides are TGTGCCACCAGCGGGACTAGCGGGGGCCACAATGAGCAGTTCTTC.

This chain connects TRBV25-1 to TRBJ1-2; D is ambiguous. Looked up from germline, CDR1 is MGHDK and CDR2 is SYGVNS. The V end lost 5 bases, the J end lost 0 bases, and 13 bases lay between the germline ends. The CDR3 length is 15 residues. The CDR3 reads CASSRLALANYGYTF. CDR3 coding DNA: TGTGCCAGCAGTAGGTTAGCCTTAGCTAACTATGGCTACACCTTC.

The CDR3 here is CSARGLVSSTYEQYF. CDR3 nucleotide sequence: TGCAGTGCTAGGGGCCTGGTCAGCTCAACCTACGAGCAGTACTTC. The rearrangement uses TRBV20-1 and TRBJ2-7, with D unclear. V was clipped by 3 bases and J by 2 bases, with 17 bases between them. This CDR3 contains 15 residues. The V gene's germline CDR1 is DFQATT and CDR2 SNEGSKA (reference sequence).

The chain has TRBV3-1 and TRBJ2-1; D gene ambiguous. The CDR3 sequence is 13 residues long. Germline assignment: CDR1 LGHDT and CDR2 YNNKEL (reference sequence). V shed 1 base and J shed 9 bases, with 10 bases lying between them. The CDR3 DNA reads as TGTGCCAGCAGCCAAGGACGGATCCTTGAGCAGTTCTTC. Translation: CASSQGRILEQFF.

This clonotype has just a few counts. The gene calls are TRBV29-1 and TRBJ2-3; 7 positions match TRBD1. Germline V gives CDR1 SQVTM, CDR2 ANQGSEA. V lost 2 bases and J lost 7; bases outside the gene matches: 9. The CDR3 contains 14 residues. The CDR3 here is CSVEIPEGAHTQYF. Here the CDR3 DNA reads TGCAGCGTTGAAATCCCTGAGGGGGCGCATACGCAGTATTTT.

This clonotype was observed a few times. This rearrangement joins TRBV3-1 to TRBJ2-4, with 8 bases fitting TRBD1. TRBJ2-7 explains the end of the DNA better; the J call may be wrong. Germline V gene data show CDR1 as LGHDT and CDR2 as YNNKEL (reference sequence). This CDR3 is built from 16 residues. For the CDR3, the DNA is TGTGCCAGCAGCCCGCGACCGGGACAGGTATTGAACGAGCAGTACTTC. Translated: CASSPRPGQVLNEQYF.

The CDR3 reads CSVRTTTSYEQYF. The CDR3 nucleotides read TGCAGCGTAAGGACAACGACCTCCTACGAGCAGTACTTC. V usage is TRBV29-1 and J usage is TRBJ2-7, with a possible D match to TRBD1 (5 bases). V lost 6 bases and J 0 bases, leaving 12 bases between the germline ends. The germline V gene encodes CDR1 SQVTM and CDR2 ANQGSEA. The CDR3 spans 13 residues.

The DNA for the CDR3 is TGTGCCAGCAGTGGATTCCGGGACGCTCCCTACGAGCAGTACTTC. This encodes CASSGFRDAPYEQYF. This sequence joins TRBV2 and TRBJ2-7; D is tentatively TRBD1 or TRBD2 (5 bases each). Germline V gene sequence: CDR1 SNHLY, CDR2 FYNNEI. Trimming removed 4 bases at V and 2 bases at J, with 15 bases between. CDR3 length equals 15 residues.

The gene calls are TRBV18 and TRBJ1-1; 8 bases match TRBD1. Germline values: CDR1 KGHSH, CDR2 LQKENI. V lost 3 bases and J lost 6; bases outside the gene matches: 6. The CDR3 has 14 amino acids. The DNA of the CDR3 is TGTGCCAGCTCACCTACAGGGGGGGCCCCTGAAGCTTTCTTT. This codes for CASSPTGGAPEAFF.

The chain has TRBV6-1 and TRBJ2-5; D possibly corresponds to TRBD2 (6 bases). The J call may not be correct, given that the DNA end is closer to TRBJ2-1. The CDR3 totals 18 residues. Germline assignment: CDR1 MNHNS and CDR2 SASEGT. The CDR3 nucleotides are TGTGCCAGCAGTGAAGCGCCGATTACTAGACTAGTAGAAGAGACCCAGTTCTTC. This codes for CASSEAPITRLVEETQFF.

The chain couples TRBV20-1 to TRBJ2-7; 7 nucleotides line up with TRBD1. V was pared by 5 bases and J by 3 bases, with 10 bases of the junction left unmatched. Per germline, CDR1 DFQATT and CDR2 SNEGSKA (reference sequence). This CDR3 is built from 14 residues. CDR3 in DNA: TGCAGTGCTGACTCGACAGGGCTTCTCTACGAGCAGTACTTC. As protein: CSADSTGLLYEQYF.

This sequence joins TRBV29-1 and TRBJ2-3; D ambiguous. Trimming cost V 6 bases and J 3 bases, with 13 bases left between them. The CDR3 contains 13 residues. Looked up from germline, CDR1 is SQVTM and CDR2 is ANQGSEA. The CDR3 DNA reads as TGCAGCGTCCCGGTCAAGGATACAGATACGCAGTATTTT. Residues: CSVPVKDTDTQYF.